The subject of this entry is one TCR beta chain. Its antigen is not known. Healthy individuals who donated bone marrow served as the donors. The data were taken from a study of cytomegalovirus exposure and HLA in healthy donors. Study-level information: Unique TCRs from HLA-typed donors, approximately 80 million of them, were held in an early data release. Roughly four fifths of around 400 genotyped donors fell in the Caucasian-associated ancestry cluster.

The PCR employed 60 Vbeta primers together with 13 Jbeta primers. Method: immunoSEQ multiplex PCR; TCRdb's copy keeps in-frame clones and lacks some. The table shows 100,000 to 150,000 clones, with 74% occurring only once. Notes on the study in general: For most TCR beta V segments, an earlier analysis put the productive rate at about 87% or about 30% of the time.

The sequenced material came from PBMCs. This sequence originates from a woman aged 50 to 60 in good health and CMV-seropositive.

The CDR3 sequence: CASSPLQGARGNTIYF. The CDR3 DNA is TGTGCCAGCTCACCTTTACAGGGGGCAAGGGGAAACACCATATATTTT. This chain uses TRBV18 with TRBJ1-3, with TRBD1 matching over 9 bases. With 3 bases clipped from V and 4 bases from J, the junction kept 7 bases outside the gene matches. Germline assignment: CDR1 KGHSH and CDR2 LQKENI. The length of the CDR3 is 16 residues.